The 24 T cell receptor beta chains reported below all come from one sample, sequenced in a study of shared clonotypes between healthy human individuals. CD45RO-negative cells were positively selected for CCR7, leaving out terminally differentiated effector memory CD45RA+ cells. Profiling relied on immunoSEQ multiplex PCR, and the TCRdb table lists in-frame clones only, not all of them. There are around 1.9 million clones in the sample; approximately 92% occur only once, and around 1.8% lies in the top ten. Sequencing input: naive CD8+ T cells from PBMCs. Every receptor here comes from a man between 18 and 29 years old in good health. Some clones in this sample may be carry-over from other donors' samples.

To note about this clone: In the same sample, other DNA sequences code for this CDR3. This chain links TRBV19 with TRBJ2-7, with 9 bases matching TRBD1. Germline assignment: CDR1 LNHDA and CDR2 SQIVND (reference sequence). Germline trimming cut 6 bases from V and 4 bases from J; bases unmatched to any gene: 1. This CDR3 is built from 12 residues. The CDR3: CASSGQGYEQYF. The CDR3 nucleotides are TGTGCCAGTAGCGGACAGGGGTACGAGCAGTACTTC.

This clone was observed once. V gene TRBV6-4 combines with J gene TRBJ2-1, with unresolved D. The CDR3 totals 14 residues. Per germline, CDR1 MRHNA and CDR2 SNTAGT. The V end lost 0 bases, the J end lost 7 bases, and 10 bases lay between the germline ends. CDR3 protein: CASSDSGGRNEQFF. CDR3 nucleotides: TGTGCCAGCAGTGACTCGGGCGGTCGGAATGAGCAGTTCTTC.

This chain uses TRBV4-3 with TRBJ2-3; TRBD2 matches at 10 bases. There are 17 residues in the CDR3. The germline gives CDR1 LGHNA, CDR2 YSLEER. V lost 0 bases and J lost 11; bases outside the gene matches: 14. The CDR3 DNA is TGCGCCAGCAGCCAAGATCTGGGAGAGGTAGCGGGAGGAGGGCAGTATTTT. Its protein is CASSQDLGEVAGGGQYF.

The J gene is TRBJ1-1, the V gene TRBV5-6, with a possible D match to TRBD1 (5 bases). The CDR3 is 14 amino acids. Germline loops: CDR1 SGHDT, CDR2 YYEEEE. The germline V and J ends were trimmed by 0 bases and 1 base, with 7 bases remaining between them. The CDR3 is CASSLDRSNTEAFF. The CDR3 DNA reads as TGTGCCAGCAGCTTGGACAGGTCGAACACTGAAGCTTTCTTT.

This clone was detected once. The V call is TRBV5-5, the J call TRBJ2-7, with D perhaps matching TRBD1 or TRBD2 (5 bases each). The germline V gene has CDR1 SGHKS and CDR2 YYEKEE (reference sequence). Trimming shortened V by 3 bases and J by 7 bases, and 11 bases separated the two germline ends. This CDR3 has 12 amino acids. The CDR3 reads CASSYPEGEQYF. The CDR3 region has the DNA TGTGCCAGCAGCTATCCTGAGGGGGAGCAGTACTTC. Looking up the rest from reference TRBV5-5 and TRBJ2-7 gives the full variable domain: DAGVTQSPTHLIKTRGQQVTLRCSPISGHKSVSWYQQVLGQGPQFIFQYYEKEERGRGNFPDRFSARQFPNYSSELNVNALLLGDSALYLCASSYPEGEQYFGPGTRLTVT.

This chain uses TRBV7-2 with TRBJ2-7, with 9 bases matching TRBD2. The trim removed 3 bases at V and 1 base at J, leaving 4 bases unmatched. Germline CDR1 SGHTA, CDR2 FQGNSA. The CDR3 spans 15 residues. CDR3: CASSLASGASYEQYF. As DNA, the CDR3 is TGTGCCAGCAGCTTGGCTAGCGGGGCGTCCTACGAGCAGTACTTC.

CDR3 region: CSDLGGTGVNYGYTF. Written as DNA, the CDR3 is TGCAGCGACCTAGGGGGGACAGGGGTGAACTATGGCTACACCTTC. V is TRBV29-1 and J is TRBJ1-2, with 10 bases that match TRBD1. Germline CDR1 SQVTM, CDR2 ANQGSEA. Germline trimming cut 7 bases from V and 2 bases from J; bases unmatched to any gene: 10. CDR3 length: 15 amino acids.

The rearrangement uses TRBV16 and TRBJ2-5; TRBD1 matches 11 bases. Germline assignment: CDR1 KGHSY and CDR2 FQNENV. The CDR3 sequence is 17 residues long. The trim removed 0 bases at V and 6 bases at J, leaving 9 bases unmatched. CDR3 region: CASSQSLRDRGSQTQYF. CDR3 coding DNA: TGTGCCAGCAGCCAATCGTTGAGGGACAGGGGGTCGCAGACCCAGTACTTC.

This chain joins TRBV7-3 and TRBJ2-7; TRBD2 might be the D (5 bases). The CDR3 loop spans 13 amino acids. V was pared by 3 bases and J by 2 bases, with 8 bases between. Germline V gene lookup returns CDR1 SGHTA and CDR2 FQGTGA. The CDR3 sequence is CASSLEVAYEQYF. In DNA form, the CDR3 reads TGTGCCAGCAGCTTGGAGGTGGCCTACGAGCAGTACTTC.

This sequence joins TRBV15 and TRBJ2-1; weak D call: TRBD2 (5 bases). V was trimmed by 3 bases and J by 9 bases, leaving 15 bases between them. The germline V gene has CDR1 LNHNV and CDR2 YYDKDF (reference sequence). The CDR3 sequence is 14 residues long. The CDR3 spells CATSRPPPAGEQFF. CDR3 bases: TGTGCCACCAGCAGGCCTCCTCCTGCGGGTGAGCAGTTCTTC.

V gene TRBV5-4 combines with J gene TRBJ2-7, with D perhaps TRBD1 (5 bases). V gave up 4 bases and J gave up 5 bases, with 16 bases separating them. Germline V CDR1 and CDR2: SGHNT, YYREEE (reference sequence). The length of the CDR3 is 14 residues. The chain's CDR3 is CASSHEGAPHEQYF. CDR3 coding DNA: TGTGCCAGCAGCCACGAAGGGGCCCCACACGAGCAGTACTTC.

The DNA of the CDR3 is TGTGCCAGCAGCTTTTTACTTCAAGGGCAGGGGAGCTCTGGGGCCAACGTCCTGACTTTC. It yields the protein CASSFLLQGQGSSGANVLTF. V usage is TRBV5-8 and J usage is TRBJ2-6; a weak D match, TRBD1 (6 bases). The CDR3 runs to 20 residues. CDR1 and CDR2 (germline): SGHTS, YDEGEE. V gave up 2 bases and J gave up 0 bases, with 21 bases separating them.

Notes on this clone: Since no conserved phenylalanine or tryptophan closes the CDR3, a read error is the likely cause. The DNA is omitted, as the CDR3 cannot be located on it reliably, and the CDR3 follows TCRdb's listing. The chain employs TRBV20-1 and TRBJ1-1; TRBD1, the table's D call, was not compared with the DNA. The CDR3 is 10 amino acids in total, end residues counted. From germline, CDR1 is DFQATT and CDR2 SNEGSKA (reference sequence). CDR3 sequence: CSAPTTGGKV.

The V call is TRBV5-1, the J call TRBJ2-5; 7 bases fit TRBD2. Germline V gene data show CDR1 as SGHRS and CDR2 as YFSETQ. The CDR3 spans 12 residues. The V segment lost 6 bases and the J segment 2 bases; nucleotides outside the gene matches: 1. This chain's CDR3 is CASKRDQETQYF. The DNA of the CDR3 is TGCGCCAGCAAGCGGGATCAAGAGACCCAGTACTTC. Combining the CDR3 with reference TRBV5-1 and TRBJ2-5 gives the whole variable domain KAGVTQTPRYLIKTRGQQVTLSCSPISGHRSVSWYQQTPGQGLQFLFEYFSETQRNKGNFPGRFSGRQFSNSRSEMNVSTLELGDSALYLCASKRDQETQYFGPGTRLLVL.

This clone came up once. The CDR3 sequence: CASSSQGAYQPQHF. Here the CDR3 DNA reads TGTGCCAGTAGTAGCCAGGGGGCATATCAGCCCCAGCATTTT. The genes are TRBV19 and TRBJ1-5, with 8 bases matching TRBD1. Trimming took 4 bases from V and 5 from J; bases not matched to a gene: 4. Germline CDR1 LNHDA, CDR2 SQIVND (reference sequence). CDR3 size: 14 residues.

This clone was observed a single time. The chain carries TRBV9 and TRBJ2-7, with a weak D call TRBD2 (7 bases). The CDR3 has 15 residues. Trimming removed 3 bases from V and 4 bases from J, with 17 bases in between. The germline gives CDR1 SGDLS, CDR2 YYNGEE. CDR3 nucleotide sequence: TGTGCCAGCAGCGAGACGGGGGGCGGTTGGTACGAGCAGTACTTC. It specifies CASSETGGGWYEQYF.

The V gene is TRBV27, the J gene TRBJ1-1; possibly TRBD1 for D (5 bases). Germline CDR1 reads MNHEY; CDR2 reads SMNVEV (reference sequence). V dropped 3 bases and J dropped 0 bases, with 11 bases sitting between them. This CDR3 spans 15 amino acids. CDR3 sequence (DNA): TGTGCCAGCAGTTTGGGACCGTCAATGAACACTGAAGCTTTCTTT. It yields the protein CASSLGPSMNTEAFF.

The V call is TRBV19, the J call TRBJ2-1; TRBD2 matches at 11 bases. Germline values: CDR1 LNHDA, CDR2 SQIVND (reference sequence). J was trimmed by 5 bases and V by 9 bases; bases with no gene match: 15. The length of the CDR3 is 17 residues. The CDR3 bases are TGTGCCAGCGGAGGAGTCTGGGGACTAGCGGAGCACAATGAGCAGTTCTTC. This translates into CASGGVWGLAEHNEQFF.

This clone was seen more than once but under ten times. This chain uses TRBV29-1 with TRBJ1-2; D not certain. The CDR3 totals 12 residues. Germline CDR1 is SQVTM and CDR2 is ANQGSEA. With 3 bases removed from V and 7 bases from J, the gap between germline ends came to 12 bases. The chain's CDR3 is CSVDTMGSGYTF. The DNA for the CDR3 is TGCAGCGTTGATACGATGGGCTCTGGCTACACCTTC.

CDR3 DNA: TGTGCCAGCAGTGGGACAGGGGTCCACGAGCAGTACTTC. It encodes CASSGTGVHEQYF. The chain uses TRBV2 and TRBJ2-7, with 9 bases fitting TRBD1. The trim removed 4 bases at V and 5 bases at J, leaving 3 bases unmatched. Germline-derived CDR1 and CDR2 are SNHLY and FYNNEI. This CDR3 is 13 amino acids long.

The chain combines TRBV11-2 with TRBJ2-3, with unresolved D. CDR3 length: 14 residues. Germline V gene lookup returns CDR1 SGHAT and CDR2 FQNNGV. V lost 5 bases, J lost 6 bases, and 15 bases lay in between. CDR3 amino acids: CASSRSRPHDTQYF. In nucleotides, the CDR3 is TGTGCCAGCAGCCGCTCTCGGCCCCACGATACGCAGTATTTT.

The chain links TRBV14 to TRBJ2-2; D remains unclear. CDR1 and CDR2 (germline): SGHDN, FVKESK. CDR3 size: 14 residues. V was shortened by 5 bases and J by 7 bases, with 14 bases between the two germline ends. The CDR3 region is CASSDTAFGGELFF. CDR3 DNA sequence: TGTGCCAGCAGCGATACAGCCTTCGGCGGGGAGCTGTTTTTT.

As to this clone: This CDR3 is also generated by other DNA sequences in the sample. V gene TRBV6-5 combines with J gene TRBJ1-1, with D uncertain. CDR1 and CDR2 from the germline V gene are MNHEY and SVGAGI. Trimming cost V 2 bases and J 3 bases, with 7 bases left between them. This CDR3 is 13 amino acids long. The CDR3 DNA sequence: TGTGCCAGCAGTTACCTTGGAGACACTGAAGCTTTCTTT. This gives the protein CASSYLGDTEAFF.

This chain joins TRBV19 and TRBJ2-7; 7 nucleotides align to TRBD1. Per the germline V gene, CDR1 is LNHDA and CDR2 is SQIVND (reference sequence). This CDR3 region has 14 residues. V shed 8 bases and J 0 bases; nucleotides not matched to a gene: 7. CDR3 coding DNA: TGTGCCAGTGCTTACAGGGGTGGCTCCTACGAGCAGTACTTC. Protein product: CASAYRGGSYEQYF.